This T cell receptor (beta chain) stems from a study of T cells in Graves' hyperthyroidism and ophthalmopathy (dated by TCRdb to about 2019). A note on the overall study: Peripheral blood samples were taken at the time of initial diagnosis, prior to any treatment. To identify distinguishing TCR V-J signatures, a discovery cohort of 100 or so patients was used, comprising 43 with Graves' ophthalmopathy and around 60 with stable Graves' hyperthyroidism. Prospective prediction of ophthalmopathy was tested in an independent validation cohort of 18 to 20 hyperthyroidism patients and 17 patients who later progressed to ophthalmopathy. The approximately 90 discovery patients were randomly split 7:3 into training and test sets. In about 6 Graves' hyperthyroidism patients, the study also compared T-cell repertoires from thyroid tissue with T-cell repertoires from blood. Once sampling was done, hyperthyroidism patients were given methimazole at a starting dose of 30 mg daily, whereas ophthalmopathy patients were given high-dose intravenous methylprednisolone. The paper reports TCR Vbeta CDR3 sequencing of roughly 140 peripheral blood samples: around 45 ophthalmopathy, some 80 hyperthyroidism and around 17 progressor patients.

There are a few counts of this clonotype. There is no known antigen for this receptor. No much larger clonotype is one base removed from it; base qualities were not supplied. Overall study outcomes, separate from this receptor: A 13 V-J signature model separated ophthalmopathy from stable hyperthyroidism, with roughly 88% sensitivity and 81.08% specificity in cross-validation and 80%/75% in testing. In validation, progression to ophthalmopathy was predicted by the model with 65% to 71% sensitivity and approximately 78% specificity, a median of about 6 months before onset. Sample size was not statistically predetermined, and investigators were not blinded to group allocation. Most expanded thyroid clonotypes (frequency above 0.001) were also found in blood, which suggests that blood repertoires may mirror thyroid immune responses.

The TCR beta CDR3 regions were amplified from the RNA transcripts. For the first round of RT-PCR on the TCR CDR3, the HTBI primer set was used together with the Qiagen OneStep RT-PCR kit. A second multiplex PCR round built the libraries, followed by size selection and purification. Paired-end sequencing of the libraries was performed with 100 bp reads on an Illumina HiSeq2000. The published analysis was carried out like this. SOAPnuke was used to process the raw data, throwing out any read that contained adapters or uncalled bases, had a mean Phred below 15, or lacked an exact constant-primer or identifier match. High-quality paired reads were merged with COPE v1.2.5, and unique nucleotide sequences were defined as clonotypes. MiTCR v1.1 was used to align the clonotypes against IMGT TRBV, TRBD and TRBJ reference segments. The analysis included only V-J combinations with a frequency above 0.0001, which together covered 98% to 99.2% of the repertoires. The TCS score was defined as F50 (clonal expansion) divided by E x V (chaos), with BLOSUM62-based TCRdist calculated between CDR3 peptides within each V-J. Welch's t-statistics and random forest reduced just over 500 V-J features to under 15, which were used in a naive Bayes classifier (R e1071). TCRdb reprocessed the public reads (quality trimming at Q25 with fastp, clone calling with MiXCR) and kept in-frame beta chains. For every CDR3 protein sequence, its rows merge into one entry that carries the most common genes and DNA. TCRdb assigned the V and J calls; the authors' analysis was not used. The sample table lists 300,000 to 450,000 distinct CDR3 sequences, about 25% of them with a count of one. Of the sample, more than 60% is held by the ten largest clones.

For CDR1 and CDR2, the germline V gene (reference sequence) lists LNHDA and SQIVND. From cysteine to phenylalanine, the CDR3 is 17 amino acids long. Only the CDR3 DNA is retained, 51 bases long and in frame from the first base. V is cut back by 5 bases and J by 9 bases, with 12 bases in the junction unmatched. Stable Graves' hyperthyroidism was defined as the absence of progression to ophthalmopathy over 18 months of follow-up. The hyperthyroidism patients were between 18 and 65 years old and newly diagnosed, with a disease duration of less than 2 months. The study excluded patients with uncontrolled infections, other autoimmune diseases, pregnancy or lactation. Clinical symptoms, serum thyroxine and TRAb, thyroid ultrasound, and orbital computed tomography formed the basis for the diagnoses. Ficoll-Paque density gradient centrifugation was used to isolate PBMCs from approximately 11 ml of fresh peripheral blood. Total RNA was extracted using Trizol reagent, and RNA quality was assessed on an Agilent 2100 Bioanalyzer.

Sequences were obtained from blood. The clonotype comes from a man aged 45-65 years with Graves' hyperthyroidism. The chain is made from TRBV19 and TRBJ2-1, and 14 junctional nucleotides match TRBD2. The CDR3 amino acid sequence is: CASSAATSGRAGGEQFF. Read as DNA, the sequence is TGTGCCAGTAGTGCAGCGACTAGCGGGAGGGCCGGGGGTGAGCAGTTCTTC.